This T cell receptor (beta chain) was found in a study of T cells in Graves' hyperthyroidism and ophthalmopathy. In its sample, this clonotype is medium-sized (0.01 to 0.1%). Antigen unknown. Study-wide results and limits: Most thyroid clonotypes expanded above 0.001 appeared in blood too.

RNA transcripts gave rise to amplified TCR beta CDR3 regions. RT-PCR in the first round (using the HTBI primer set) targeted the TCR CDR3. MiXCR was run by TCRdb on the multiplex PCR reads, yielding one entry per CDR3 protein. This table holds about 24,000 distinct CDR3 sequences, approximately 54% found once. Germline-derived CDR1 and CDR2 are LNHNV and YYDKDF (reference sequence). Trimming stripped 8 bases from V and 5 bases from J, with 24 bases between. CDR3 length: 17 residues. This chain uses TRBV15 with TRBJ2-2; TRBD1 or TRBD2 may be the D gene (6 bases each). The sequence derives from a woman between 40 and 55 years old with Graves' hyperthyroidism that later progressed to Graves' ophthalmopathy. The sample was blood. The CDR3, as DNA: TGTGCCACCCCTAAGAGAGAGGGGGGATTCGTGACCGGGGAGCTGTTTTTT. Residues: CATPKREGGFVTGELFF.